This T cell receptor (beta chain) is drawn from a study of blood T cell repertoires in COVID-19. Data came from immunoSEQ multiplex PCR; TCRdb stores just in-frame clones and leaves some out. The sample contains 200,000 to 300,000 clones, 80% to 95% of which appear only once. V trimming: 5 bases; J trimming: 5 bases; junction bases outside the gene matches: 8. Per the germline V gene, CDR1 is GTSNPN and CDR2 is SVGIG (reference sequence). CDR3 length equals 15 residues. J is TRBJ2-2 and V is TRBV30; 10 nucleotides match TRBD2. The sequencing sample was made of peripheral blood. This receptor was taken from a person between 18 and 35 years old with COVID-19, enrolled during active disease. CDR3 loop: CAWAEREGRTGELFF. The CDR3 bases are TGTGCCTGGGCTGAGCGGGAGGGACGGACCGGGGAGCTGTTTTTT.